This TCR beta chain was identified in a study of blood T cell repertoires in COVID-19. Study-wide background: Whether acute or convalescent, the COVID-19 samples came from the United States, Italy and Spain.

Using immunoSEQ multiplex PCR, the repertoire was profiled, and TCRdb retains in-frame clones only, with some absent. The sample shows fewer than 500,000 clones, about 90% of them seen only once. Recruits, aged roughly 18 to 95 years, lived in 24 US areas. Participants' own reports of clinical history determined their cohort assignment. Sequencing used PBMCs or T cells enriched from blood (not recorded which). The sequence was collected from a young woman with acute COVID-19.

The CDR3 reads CSVARAEETQYF. CDR3 DNA: TGCAGCGTTGCACGAGCCGAAGAGACCCAGTACTTC. The V gene is TRBV29-1, the J gene TRBJ2-5, with D hard to call. The CDR3 extends over 12 amino acids. Trimming took 4 bases from V and 3 from J, leaving 9 bases between them. Germline V gene lookup returns CDR1 SQVTM and CDR2 ANQGSEA.